This T cell receptor (beta chain) was found in a study of blood T cell repertoires in COVID-19. Whole-study context: The United States, Italy and Spain supplied acute and convalescent COVID-19 samples. T cells, B-cell-depleted T cells, or PBMCs provided the cDNA or gDNA that served as material.

Per the authors' pipeline: Nucleated cell counts were estimated from reference gene primer amplification. Using immunoSEQ multiplex PCR, the repertoire was profiled, and TCRdb retains in-frame clones only, with some absent. V, J and clone size reflect that table, while D and trimming were determined from the DNA. The table has about 170,000 clones, roughly 80% seen once. CDR1 MDHEN and CDR2 SYDVKM come from the germline V gene. CDR3 size: 16 residues. After removal of 5 bases from V and 7 bases from J, the junction contained 15 bases not matched to a gene. The clonotype originates from a human donor with acute or convalescent COVID-19. The donor label of this sample is uncertain. V is TRBV28 and J is TRBJ1-2, with TRBD1 identical over 8 bases. Material for sequencing was peripheral blood. The CDR3, as DNA: TGTGCCAGCAGTCCTCCTCTCGGACAGGGCAAGGGTGGCTACACCTTC. Translation gives CASSPPLGQGKGGYTF.